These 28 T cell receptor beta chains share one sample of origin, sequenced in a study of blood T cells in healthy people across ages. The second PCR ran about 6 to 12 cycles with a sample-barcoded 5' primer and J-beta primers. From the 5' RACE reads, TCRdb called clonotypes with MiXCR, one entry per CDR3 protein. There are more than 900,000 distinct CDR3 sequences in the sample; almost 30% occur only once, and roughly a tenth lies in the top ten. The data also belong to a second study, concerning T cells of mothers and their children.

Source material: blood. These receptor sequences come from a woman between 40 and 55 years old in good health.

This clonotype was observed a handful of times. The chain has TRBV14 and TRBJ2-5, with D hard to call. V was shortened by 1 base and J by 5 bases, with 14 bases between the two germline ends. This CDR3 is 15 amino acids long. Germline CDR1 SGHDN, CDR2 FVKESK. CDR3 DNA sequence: TGTGCCAGCAGCCAAGCGGGTCTTCTGGGGGAGACCCAGTACTTC. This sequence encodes CASSQAGLLGETQYF.

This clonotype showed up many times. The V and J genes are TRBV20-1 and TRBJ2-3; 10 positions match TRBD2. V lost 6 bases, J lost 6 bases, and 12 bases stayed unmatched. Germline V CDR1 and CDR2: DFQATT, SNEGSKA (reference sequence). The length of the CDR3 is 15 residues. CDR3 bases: TGCAGTGCCTTTATAGCGGGGGGCTTATGGGATACGCAGTATTTT. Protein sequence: CSAFIAGGLWDTQYF.

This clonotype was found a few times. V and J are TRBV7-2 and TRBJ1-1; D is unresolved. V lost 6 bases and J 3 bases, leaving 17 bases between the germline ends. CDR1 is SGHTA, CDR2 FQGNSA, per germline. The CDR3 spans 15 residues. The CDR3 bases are TGTGCCAGCAGACCCACCGCCCAGACCTACACTGAAGCTTTCTTT. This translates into CASRPTAQTYTEAFF.

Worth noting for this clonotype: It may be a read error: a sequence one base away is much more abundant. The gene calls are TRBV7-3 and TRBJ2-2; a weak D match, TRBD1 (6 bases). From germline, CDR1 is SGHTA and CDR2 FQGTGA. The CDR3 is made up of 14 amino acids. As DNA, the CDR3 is TGTGCCAGCAGCTTACTCACAGGGTTCGGGAAGCTGTTTTTT. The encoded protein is CASSLLTGFGKLFF.

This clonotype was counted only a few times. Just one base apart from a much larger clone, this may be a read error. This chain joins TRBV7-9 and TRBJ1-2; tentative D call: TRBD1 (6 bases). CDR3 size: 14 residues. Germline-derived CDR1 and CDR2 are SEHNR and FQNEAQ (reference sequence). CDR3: CPSSSPGAVYGYTF. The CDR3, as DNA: TGTCCCAGCAGCAGCCCGGGGGCCGTCTATGGCTACACCTTC.

CDR3: CASILGTEAFF. The CDR3 nucleotides are TGTGCCAGCATCCTGGGAACTGAAGCTTTCTTT. V usage is TRBV6-1 and J usage is TRBJ1-1; no reliable D call. Trimming cost V 7 bases and J 5 bases, with 8 bases left between them. This CDR3 is 11 amino acids long. Germline V gene lookup returns CDR1 MNHNS and CDR2 SASEGT.

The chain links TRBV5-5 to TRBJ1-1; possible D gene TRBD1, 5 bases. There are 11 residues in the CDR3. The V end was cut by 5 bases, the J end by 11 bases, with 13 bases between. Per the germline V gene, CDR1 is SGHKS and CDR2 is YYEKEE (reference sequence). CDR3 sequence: CASRGGRAAFF. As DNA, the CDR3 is TGTGCCAGCAGGGGGGGACGGGCGGCTTTCTTT.

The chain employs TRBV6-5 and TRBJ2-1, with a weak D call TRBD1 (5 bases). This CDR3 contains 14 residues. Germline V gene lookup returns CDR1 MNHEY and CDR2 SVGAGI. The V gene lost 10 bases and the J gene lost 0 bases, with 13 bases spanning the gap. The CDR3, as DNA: TGTGCCAACAGGTCAGTGAGCTCCTACAATGAGCAGTTCTTC. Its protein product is CANRSVSSYNEQFF.

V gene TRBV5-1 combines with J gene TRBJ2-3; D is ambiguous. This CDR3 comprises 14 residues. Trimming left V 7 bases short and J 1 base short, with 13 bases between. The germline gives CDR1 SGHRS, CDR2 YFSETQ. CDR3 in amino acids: CASLELVGTDTQYF. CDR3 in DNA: TGCGCCAGCCTTGAACTCGTCGGCACAGATACGCAGTATTTT.

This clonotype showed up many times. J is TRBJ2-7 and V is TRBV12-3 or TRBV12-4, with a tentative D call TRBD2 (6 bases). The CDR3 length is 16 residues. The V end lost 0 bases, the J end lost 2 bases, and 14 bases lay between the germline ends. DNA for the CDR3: TGTGCCAGCAGTTTAGCCCGGACTACCCGTACCTACGAGCAGTACTTC. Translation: CASSLARTTRTYEQYF.

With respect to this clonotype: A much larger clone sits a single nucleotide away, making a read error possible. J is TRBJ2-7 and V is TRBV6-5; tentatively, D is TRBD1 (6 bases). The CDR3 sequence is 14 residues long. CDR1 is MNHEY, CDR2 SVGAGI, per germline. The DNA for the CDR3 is TGTGCCGGCAGTTCAGGGGTTTCTCTCTACGAGCAGTACTTC. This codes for CAGSSGVSLYEQYF.

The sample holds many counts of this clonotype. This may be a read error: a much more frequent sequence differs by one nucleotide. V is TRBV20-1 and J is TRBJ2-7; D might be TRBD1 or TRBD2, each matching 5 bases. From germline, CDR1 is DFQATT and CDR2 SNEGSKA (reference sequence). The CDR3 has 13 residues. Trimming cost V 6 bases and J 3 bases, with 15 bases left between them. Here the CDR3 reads CSAPVGTRYEQYF. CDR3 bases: TGCAGTGCGCCCGTGGGGACCCGCTACGAGCAGTACTTC.

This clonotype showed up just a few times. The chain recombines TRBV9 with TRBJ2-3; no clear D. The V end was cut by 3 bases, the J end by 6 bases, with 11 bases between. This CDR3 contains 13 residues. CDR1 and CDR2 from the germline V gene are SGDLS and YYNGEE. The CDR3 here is CASSARPVDTQYF. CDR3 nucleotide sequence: TGTGCCAGCAGCGCCCGCCCGGTCGATACGCAGTATTTT.

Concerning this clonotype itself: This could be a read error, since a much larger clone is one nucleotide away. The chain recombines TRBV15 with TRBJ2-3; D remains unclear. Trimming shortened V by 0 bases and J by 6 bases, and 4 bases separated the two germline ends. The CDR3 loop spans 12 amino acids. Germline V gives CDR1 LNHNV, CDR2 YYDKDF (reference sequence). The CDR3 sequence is CATSRDRDTQYF. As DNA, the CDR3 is TGTGCCACCAGCAGAGATCGGGATACGCAGTATTTT.

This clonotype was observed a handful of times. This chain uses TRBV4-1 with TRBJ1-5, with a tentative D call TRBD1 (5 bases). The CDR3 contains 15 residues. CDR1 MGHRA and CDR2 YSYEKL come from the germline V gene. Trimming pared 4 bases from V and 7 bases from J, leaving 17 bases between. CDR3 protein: CASSLSYQGRQPQHF. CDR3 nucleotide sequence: TGCGCCAGCAGCCTCAGCTACCAGGGAAGACAGCCCCAGCATTTT.

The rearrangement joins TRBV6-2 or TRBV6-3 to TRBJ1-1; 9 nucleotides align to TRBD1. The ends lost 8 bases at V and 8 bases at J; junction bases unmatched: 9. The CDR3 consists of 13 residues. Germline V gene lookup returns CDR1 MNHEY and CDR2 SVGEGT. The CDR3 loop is CASLPWTGDEAFF. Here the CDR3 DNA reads TGTGCCAGCCTCCCTTGGACAGGGGACGAAGCTTTCTTT.

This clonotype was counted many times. This CDR3 reads CSARAPGQRLRYEQYF. As DNA, the CDR3 is TGCAGTGCTAGAGCTCCGGGACAGAGACTACGGTACGAGCAGTACTTC. V gene TRBV20-1 combines with J gene TRBJ2-7; TRBD1 agrees at 7 bases. The ends lost 1 base at V and 4 bases at J; junction bases unmatched: 13. There are 16 residues in the CDR3. Germline V gene lookup returns CDR1 DFQATT and CDR2 SNEGSKA (reference sequence).

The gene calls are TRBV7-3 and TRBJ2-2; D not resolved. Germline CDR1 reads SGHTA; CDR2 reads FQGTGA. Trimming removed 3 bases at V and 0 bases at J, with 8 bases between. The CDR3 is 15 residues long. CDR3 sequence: CASSFTVTNTGELFF. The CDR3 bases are TGTGCCAGCAGCTTTACAGTTACGAACACCGGGGAGCTGTTTTTT.

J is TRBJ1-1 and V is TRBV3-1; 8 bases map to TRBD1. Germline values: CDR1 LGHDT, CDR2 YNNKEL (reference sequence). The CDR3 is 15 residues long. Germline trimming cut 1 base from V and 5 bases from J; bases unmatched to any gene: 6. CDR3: CASSQAAGGETEAFF. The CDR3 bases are TGTGCCAGCAGCCAAGCGGCAGGGGGCGAAACTGAAGCTTTCTTT.

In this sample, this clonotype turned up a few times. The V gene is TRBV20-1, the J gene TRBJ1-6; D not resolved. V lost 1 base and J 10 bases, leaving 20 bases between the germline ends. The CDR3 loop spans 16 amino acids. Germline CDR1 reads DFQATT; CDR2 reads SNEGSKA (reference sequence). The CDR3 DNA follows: TGCAGTGCTAGAGGAGAAAGGACGGCCAGCTTATCACCCCTCCACTTT. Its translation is CSARGERTASLSPLHF.

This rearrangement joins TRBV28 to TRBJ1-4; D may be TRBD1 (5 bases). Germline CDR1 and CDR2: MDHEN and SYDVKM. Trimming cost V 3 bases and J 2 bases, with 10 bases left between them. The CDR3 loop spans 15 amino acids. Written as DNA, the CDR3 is TGTGCCAGCAGTTTTCCGGGGGGGACTAATGAAAAACTGTTTTTT. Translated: CASSFPGGTNEKLFF.

This chain's CDR3 is CASSQDYTNTEAFF. In DNA form, the CDR3 reads TGCGCCAGCAGCCAAGATTATACAAACACTGAAGCTTTCTTT. This chain uses TRBV4-3 with TRBJ1-1; D gene unclear. CDR3 length equals 14 residues. The germline V and J ends were trimmed by 0 bases and 2 bases, with 7 bases remaining between them. The germline gives CDR1 LGHNA, CDR2 YSLEER.

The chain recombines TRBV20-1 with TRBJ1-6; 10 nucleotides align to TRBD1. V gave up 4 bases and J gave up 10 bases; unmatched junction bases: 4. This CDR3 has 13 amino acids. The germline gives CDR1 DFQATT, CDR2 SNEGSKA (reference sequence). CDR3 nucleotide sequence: TGCAGTGCTATCCAGACAGGGGGCTCACCCCTCCACTTT. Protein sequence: CSAIQTGGSPLHF.

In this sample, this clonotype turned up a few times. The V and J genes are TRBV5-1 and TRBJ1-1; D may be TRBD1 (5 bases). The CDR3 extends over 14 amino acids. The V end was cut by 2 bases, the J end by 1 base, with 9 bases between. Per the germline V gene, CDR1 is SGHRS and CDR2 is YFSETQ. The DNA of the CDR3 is TGCGCCAGCAGCTTTACAAGGGGGAACACTGAAGCTTTCTTT. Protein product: CASSFTRGNTEAFF.

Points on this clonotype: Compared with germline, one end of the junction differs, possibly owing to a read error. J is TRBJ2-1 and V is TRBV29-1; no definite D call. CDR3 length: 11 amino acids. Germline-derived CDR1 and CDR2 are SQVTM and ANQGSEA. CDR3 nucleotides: TGCGGCGTTCTGCCGTGGGGTGAGCAGTTCTTC. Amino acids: CGVLPWGEQFF.

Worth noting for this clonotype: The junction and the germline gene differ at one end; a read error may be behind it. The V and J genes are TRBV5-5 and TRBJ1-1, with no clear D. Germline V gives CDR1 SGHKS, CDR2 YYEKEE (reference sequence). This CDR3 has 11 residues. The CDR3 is CASILWGGDFF. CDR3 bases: TGTGCCAGCATCTTGTGGGGTGGTGATTTCTTT.

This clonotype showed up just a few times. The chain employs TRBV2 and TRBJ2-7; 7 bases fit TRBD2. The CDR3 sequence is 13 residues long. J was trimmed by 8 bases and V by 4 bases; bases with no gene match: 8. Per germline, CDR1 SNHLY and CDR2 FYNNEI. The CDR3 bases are TGTGCCAGCAGTGTCCGACTAGCTTACAAGCAGTACTTC. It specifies CASSVRLAYKQYF.

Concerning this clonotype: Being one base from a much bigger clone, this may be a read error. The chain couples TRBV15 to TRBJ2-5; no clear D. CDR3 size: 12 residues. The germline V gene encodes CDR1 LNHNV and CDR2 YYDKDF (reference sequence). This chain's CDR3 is CTTSRSKETQYF. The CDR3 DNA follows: TGTACCACCAGCAGGTCGAAAGAGACCCAGTACTTC. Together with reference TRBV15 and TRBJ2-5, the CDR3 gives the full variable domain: DAMVIQNPRYQVTQFGKPVTLSCSQTLNHNVMYWYQQKSSQAPKLLFHYYDKDFNNEADTPDNFQSRRPNTSFCFLDIRSPGLGDTAMYLCTTSRSKETQYFGPGTRLLVL.